This record looks at one TCR beta chain sequence and its context. What it binds is not known. An assay was performed, and its level was deep. Original processing methods: With immunoSEQ giving junction-only sequences and no quality scores, filtering differed. Clones were read by immunoSEQ multiplex PCR, and TCRdb kept only the in-frame ones, dropping some. Clone size and V and J calls were adopted from that table, with D and trimming inferred from the DNA. The sample records about 820,000 clones, around 93% being singletons. This sample is part of a study of shared clonotypes between healthy human individuals. Germline CDR1 reads LGHNT; CDR2 reads FRNRAP. This CDR3 contains 11 residues. Trimming left V 7 bases short and J 7 bases short, with 8 bases between. Study results and limitations: Memory subsets generally showed lower estimated richness than naive subsets. The sharing of roughly 5% of naive CD4 clonotypes was seen across a few donors.

The naive CD8 subset, CD45RO-negative cells positively selected for CCR7, excluded terminally differentiated effector memory CD45RA+ cells. J is TRBJ2-1 and V is TRBV12-5, with a possible D match to TRBD2 (6 bases). The sequencing input was naive CD8+ T cells sorted from blood. This clonotype was obtained from a man aged 30 to 39 in good health. DNA for the CDR3: TGTGCTAGTGAGGGGACTAATGAGCAGTTCTTC. It codes for CASEGTNEQFF. The full variable domain, in which reference TRBV12-5 and TRBJ2-1 provide the parts outside the CDR3, is DARVTQTPRHKVTEMGQEVTMRCQPILGHNTVFWYRQTMMQGLELLAYFRNRAPLDDSGMPKDRFSAEMPDATLATLKIQPSEPRDSAVYFCASEGTNEQFFGPGTRLTVL.